The clone carrying this TCR beta chain was counted between two and nine times. Germline CDR1 reads MNHEY; CDR2 reads SVGAGI. The CDR3 sequence is 18 residues long. V was pared by 6 bases and J by 0 bases, with 20 bases between. The data were taken from a study of human T cells and chemical hapten exposure. Time point meaning: healthy volunteer bleed at 6 weeks. Total RNA was extracted from unfractionated whole blood. One entry per CDR3 protein, called by TCRdb with MiXCR from the RACE reads. The repertoire holds around 80,000 distinct CDR3 sequences, about 8.6% seen once, with over 1.5% in the top ten.

The sequence came from a male donor in good health. Some clones in this sample may be carry-over from other donors' samples. The chain is built from TRBV6-5 and TRBJ1-4; TRBD1 might be the D (6 bases). The specimen was whole blood. The CDR3 DNA reads TGTGCCAGCAGCCCCCAGAAGGGGGGGAGGGCAACTAATGAAAAACTGTTTTTT. It codes for CASSPQKGGRATNEKLFF.